Below, one T cell receptor beta chain is given with its context. Its antigen remains unknown. The assay was immunoSEQ multiplex PCR, and TCRdb's table has in-frame clones only and misses some. The sample contains around 20,000 clones, over 80% of which appear only once. The length of the CDR3 is 15 residues. Deletions cut 3 bases from V and 1 base from J, with 12 bases between. Germline V gene lookup returns CDR1 LNHDA and CDR2 SQIVND (reference sequence). The data derive from a study of T cells in localized non-small cell lung cancer. Overall study findings and caveats: Sequencing involved a lone tumor region, leaving heterogeneity possible. There were a median roughly 62 of the top 100 tumor clones appearing in adjacent lung.

The clonotype was recovered from a woman aged 35-70 years with stage I lung adenocarcinoma. The V and J genes are TRBV19 and TRBJ2-5; D ambiguous. Specimen: peripheral blood, collected before any cancer treatment. The CDR3 protein is CASSIRKGLQETQYF. CDR3 bases: TGTGCCAGTAGTATCAGGAAGGGCCTCCAAGAGACCCAGTACTTC.